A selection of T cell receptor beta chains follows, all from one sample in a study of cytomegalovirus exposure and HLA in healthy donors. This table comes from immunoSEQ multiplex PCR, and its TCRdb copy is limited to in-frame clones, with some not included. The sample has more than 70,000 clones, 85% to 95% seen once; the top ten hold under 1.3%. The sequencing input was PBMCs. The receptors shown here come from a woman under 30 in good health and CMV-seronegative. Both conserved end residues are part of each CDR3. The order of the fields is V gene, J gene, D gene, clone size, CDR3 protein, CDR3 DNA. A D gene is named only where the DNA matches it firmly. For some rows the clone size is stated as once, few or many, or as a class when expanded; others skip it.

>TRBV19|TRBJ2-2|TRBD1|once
CASRDRGTGELFF
TGTGCCAGTAGGGACAGGGGCACCGGGGAGCTGTTTTTT
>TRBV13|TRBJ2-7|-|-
CASSGRRGQAPYEQYF
TGTGCCAGCAGCGGACGCCGGGGTCAGGCCCCCTACGAGCAGTACTTC
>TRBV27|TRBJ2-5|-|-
CASSTPRERPYF
TGTGCCAGCAGCACGCCGAGGGAGCGGCCTTACTTC
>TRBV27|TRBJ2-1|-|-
CASSLPGTKGNEQFF
TGTGCCAGCAGTTTGCCCGGGACAAAAGGGAATGAGCAGTTCTTC
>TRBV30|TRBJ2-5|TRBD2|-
CAWSTASGRPGWETQYF
TGTGCCTGGAGTACCGCTAGCGGGAGGCCGGGGTGGGAGACCCAGTACTTC
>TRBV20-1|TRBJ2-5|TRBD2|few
CSAGSGSRHF
TGCAGTGCTGGTAGCGGGAGTCGACACTTC
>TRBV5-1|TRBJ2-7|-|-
CASSLVHGTYEQYF
TGCGCCAGCAGCTTGGTTCATGGCACCTACGAGCAGTACTTC
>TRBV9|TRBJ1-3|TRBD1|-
CASSATGGSGNTIYF
TGTGCCAGCAGCGCTACAGGGGGATCTGGAAACACCATATATTTT
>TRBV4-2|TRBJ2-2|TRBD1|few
CASSHGQGASGELFF
TGTGCCAGCAGCCACGGACAGGGGGCGTCCGGGGAGCTGTTTTTT
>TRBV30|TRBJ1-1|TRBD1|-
CAWSDRGNTEAFF
TGTGCCTGGAGTGACAGGGGTAACACTGAAGCTTTCTTT
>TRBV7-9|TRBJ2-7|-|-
CASSLVLQGGEQYF
TGTGCCAGCAGCTTAGTTCTCCAGGGAGGCGAGCAGTACTTC
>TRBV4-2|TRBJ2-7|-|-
CASSQQRAYEQYF
TGTGCCAGCAGCCAGCAACGAGCGTACGAGCAGTACTTC
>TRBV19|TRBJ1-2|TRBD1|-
CASSHPTGAYGYTF
TGTGCCAGTAGTCACCCGACAGGGGCCTATGGCTACACCTTC
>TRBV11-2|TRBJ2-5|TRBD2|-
CASSLVWGGDQETQYF
TGTGCCAGCAGCTTAGTATGGGGAGGGGACCAAGAGACCCAGTACTTC
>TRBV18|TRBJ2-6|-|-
CASSPESSGANVLTF
TGTGCCAGCTCACCGGAGAGCTCTGGGGCCAACGTCCTGACTTTC
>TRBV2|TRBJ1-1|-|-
CASSEEGRAGAFF
TGTGCCAGCAGTGAAGAGGGTCGGGCAGGGGCTTTCTTT
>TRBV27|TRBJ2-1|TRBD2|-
CASSLLAGAYNEQFF
TGTGCCAGCAGTTTACTAGCGGGAGCCTACAATGAGCAGTTCTTC
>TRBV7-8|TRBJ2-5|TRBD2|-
CASSLESGGRGGQYF
TGTGCCAGCAGCTTAGAGAGCGGGGGCCGGGGTGGCCAGTACTTC
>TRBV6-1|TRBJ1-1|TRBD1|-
CASDRGNTEAFF
TGTGCCAGTGACAGGGGAAACACTGAAGCTTTCTTT
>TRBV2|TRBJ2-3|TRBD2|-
CASRRLAGTSDTQYF
TGTGCCAGCAGACGACTAGCGGGAACGTCAGATACGCAGTATTTT
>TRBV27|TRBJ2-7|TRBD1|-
CASSLSGTGSSYEQYF
TGTGCCAGCAGTTTATCGGGGACAGGGAGCTCCTACGAGCAGTACTTC
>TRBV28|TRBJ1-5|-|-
CASSKGGNSNQPQHF
TGTGCCAGCAGTAAAGGGGGAAATAGCAATCAGCCCCAGCATTTT
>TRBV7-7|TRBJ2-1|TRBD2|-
CASSFSLAGAEQFF
TGTGCCAGCAGCTTCTCTCTAGCGGGGGCAGAGCAGTTCTTC
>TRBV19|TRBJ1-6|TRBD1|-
CASSRRYRGSPHF
TGTGCCAGTAGTAGACGGTACAGGGGTTCTCCCCACTTT
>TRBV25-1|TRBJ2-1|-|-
CASSARNNEQFF
TGTGCCAGCAGTGCCAGAAACAATGAGCAGTTCTTC
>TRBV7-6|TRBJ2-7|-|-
CASSSLVEPEQYF
TGTGCCAGCAGCTCCCTGGTGGAGCCCGAGCAGTACTTC
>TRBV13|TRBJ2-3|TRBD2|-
CASSLVQLAGADTQYF
TGTGCCAGCAGCTTAGTACAGCTAGCGGGGGCAGATACGCAGTATTTT
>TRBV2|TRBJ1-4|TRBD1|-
CASSQYGIRDRLRANEKLFF
TGTGCCAGCAGTCAATACGGAATCAGGGACAGACTCAGGGCTAATGAAAAACTGTTTTTT
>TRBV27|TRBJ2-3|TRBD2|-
CASRGLAGAGNTDTQYF
TGTGCCAGCAGGGGACTAGCGGGGGCCGGAAACACAGATACGCAGTATTTT
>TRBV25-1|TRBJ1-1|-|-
CASSEPGAEAFF
TGTGCCAGCAGTGAGCCGGGGGCTGAAGCTTTCTTT
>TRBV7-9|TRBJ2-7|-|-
CASSHRASYEQYF
TGTGCCAGCAGCCACAGGGCCTCCTACGAGCAGTACTTC
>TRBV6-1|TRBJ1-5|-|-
CASSESPSGAYGNQPQHF
TGTGCCAGCAGTGAATCCCCGAGTGGGGCGTATGGCAATCAGCCCCAGCATTTT
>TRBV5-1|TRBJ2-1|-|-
CASSWGKEGNEQFF
TGCGCCAGCAGCTGGGGAAAGGAGGGGAATGAGCAGTTCTTC
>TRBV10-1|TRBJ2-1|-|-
CASQGGQTPNNEQFF
TGCGCCAGCCAAGGAGGACAGACCCCGAACAATGAGCAGTTCTTC
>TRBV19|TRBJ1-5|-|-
CASIGGGVNQPQHF
TGTGCCAGTATCGGGGGGGGCGTCAATCAGCCCCAGCATTTT
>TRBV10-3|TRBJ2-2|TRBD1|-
CAISEQDRDTGELFF
TGTGCCATCAGTGAGCAGGACAGGGACACCGGGGAGCTGTTTTTT
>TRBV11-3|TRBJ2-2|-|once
CASSSSGRGNTGELFF
TGTGCCAGCAGCTCTTCCGGCAGGGGAAACACCGGGGAGCTGTTTTTT
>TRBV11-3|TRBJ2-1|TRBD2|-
CASSSGGGAGEQFF
TGTGCCAGCAGTTCGGGCGGGGGGGCCGGTGAGCAGTTCTTC
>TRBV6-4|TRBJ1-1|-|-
CASSDSGTTEAFF
TGTGCCAGCAGTGACTCCGGGACAACTGAAGCTTTCTTT
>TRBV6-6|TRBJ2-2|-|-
CASSYRSSRTGELFF
TGTGCCAGCAGTTACCGGTCTAGTCGCACCGGGGAGCTGTTTTTT
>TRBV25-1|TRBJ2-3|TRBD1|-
CASSEPGQGTDTQYF
TGTGCCAGCAGTGAACCGGGACAGGGTACAGATACGCAGTATTTT
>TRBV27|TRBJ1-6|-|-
CASSRYRAADSPLHF
TGTGCCAGCAGTCGCTACAGGGCTGCGGATTCACCCCTCCACTTT